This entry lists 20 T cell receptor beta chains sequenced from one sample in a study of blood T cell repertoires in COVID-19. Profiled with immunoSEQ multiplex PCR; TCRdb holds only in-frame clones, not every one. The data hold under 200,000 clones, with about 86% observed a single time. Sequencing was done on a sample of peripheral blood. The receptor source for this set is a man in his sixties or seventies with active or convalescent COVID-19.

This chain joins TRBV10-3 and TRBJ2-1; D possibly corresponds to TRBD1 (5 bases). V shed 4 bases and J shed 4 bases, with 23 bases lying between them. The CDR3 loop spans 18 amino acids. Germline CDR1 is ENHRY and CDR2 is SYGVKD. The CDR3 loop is CAISALFGDRKGYNEQFF. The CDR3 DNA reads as TGTGCCATCAGTGCCCTCTTTGGTGACAGAAAGGGATACAATGAGCAGTTCTTC.

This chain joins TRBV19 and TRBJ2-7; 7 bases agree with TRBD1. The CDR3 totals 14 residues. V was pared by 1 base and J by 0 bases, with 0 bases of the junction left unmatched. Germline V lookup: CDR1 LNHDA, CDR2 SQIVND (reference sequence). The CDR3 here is CASSIGDSSYEQYF. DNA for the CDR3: TGTGCCAGTAGTATAGGGGACAGCTCCTACGAGCAGTACTTC. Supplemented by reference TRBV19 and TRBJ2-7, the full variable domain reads DGGITQSPKYLFRKEGQNVTLSCEQNLNHDAMYWYRQDPGQGLRLIYYSQIVNDFQKGDIAEGYSVSREKKESFPLTVTSAQKNPTAFYLCASSIGDSSYEQYFGPGTRLTVT.

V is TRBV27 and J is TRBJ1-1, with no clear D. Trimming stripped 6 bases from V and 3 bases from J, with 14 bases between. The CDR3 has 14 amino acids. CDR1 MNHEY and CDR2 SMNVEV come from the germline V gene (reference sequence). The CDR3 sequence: CASSTGFEDTEAFF. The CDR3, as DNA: TGTGCCAGCAGCACGGGATTTGAGGACACTGAAGCTTTCTTT.

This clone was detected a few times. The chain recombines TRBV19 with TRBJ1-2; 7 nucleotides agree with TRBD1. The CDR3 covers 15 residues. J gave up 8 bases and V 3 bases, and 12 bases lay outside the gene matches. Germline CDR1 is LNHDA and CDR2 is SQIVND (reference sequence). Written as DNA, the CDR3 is TGTGCCAGTAGTATGTCGGGAGGGACAGCCGTGGGCTACACCTTC. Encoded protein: CASSMSGGTAVGYTF. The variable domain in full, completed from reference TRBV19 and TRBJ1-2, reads DGGITQSPKYLFRKEGQNVTLSCEQNLNHDAMYWYRQDPGQGLRLIYYSQIVNDFQKGDIAEGYSVSREKKESFPLTVTSAQKNPTAFYLCASSMSGGTAVGYTFGSGTRLTVV.

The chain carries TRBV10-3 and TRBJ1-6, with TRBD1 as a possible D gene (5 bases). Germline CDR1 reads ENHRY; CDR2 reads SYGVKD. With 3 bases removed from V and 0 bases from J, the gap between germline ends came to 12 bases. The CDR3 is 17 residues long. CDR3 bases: TGTGCCATCAGTGACTCACAGGCCAGCTCCTATAATTCACCCCTCCACTTT. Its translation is CAISDSQASSYNSPLHF.

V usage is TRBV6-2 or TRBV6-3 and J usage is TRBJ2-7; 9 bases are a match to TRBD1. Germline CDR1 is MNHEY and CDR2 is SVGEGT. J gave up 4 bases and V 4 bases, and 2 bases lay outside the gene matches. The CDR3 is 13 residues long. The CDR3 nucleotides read TGTGCCAGCAGTTGGGACAGGGTGTACGAGCAGTACTTC. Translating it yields CASSWDRVYEQYF.

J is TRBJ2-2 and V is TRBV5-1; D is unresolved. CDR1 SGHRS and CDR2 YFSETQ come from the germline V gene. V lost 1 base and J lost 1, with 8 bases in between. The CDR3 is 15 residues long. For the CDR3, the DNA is TGCGCCAGCAGCTTGAACGCAGGGAACACCGGGGAGCTGTTTTTT. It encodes CASSLNAGNTGELFF.

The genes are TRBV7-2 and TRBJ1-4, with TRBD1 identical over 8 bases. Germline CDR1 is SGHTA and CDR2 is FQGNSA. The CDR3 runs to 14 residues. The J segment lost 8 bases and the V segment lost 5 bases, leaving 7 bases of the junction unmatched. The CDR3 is CASSPGQGGEKLFF. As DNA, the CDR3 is TGTGCCAGCAGCCCCGGACAGGGTGGCGAAAAACTGTTTTTT.

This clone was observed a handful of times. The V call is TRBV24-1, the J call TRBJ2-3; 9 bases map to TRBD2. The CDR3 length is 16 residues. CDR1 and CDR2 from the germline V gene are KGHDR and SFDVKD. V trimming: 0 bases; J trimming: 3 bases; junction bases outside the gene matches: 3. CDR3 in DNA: TGTGCCACCAGTGATTTGGGGCTAGCGGGAACAGATACGCAGTATTTT. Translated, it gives CATSDLGLAGTDTQYF.

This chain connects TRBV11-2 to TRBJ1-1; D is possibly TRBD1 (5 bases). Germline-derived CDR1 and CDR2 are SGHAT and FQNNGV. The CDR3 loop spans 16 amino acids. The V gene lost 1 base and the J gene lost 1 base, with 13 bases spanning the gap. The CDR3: CASSLGEDSPNTEAFF. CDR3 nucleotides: TGTGCCAGCAGCTTAGGGGAAGACAGCCCGAACACTGAAGCTTTCTTT.

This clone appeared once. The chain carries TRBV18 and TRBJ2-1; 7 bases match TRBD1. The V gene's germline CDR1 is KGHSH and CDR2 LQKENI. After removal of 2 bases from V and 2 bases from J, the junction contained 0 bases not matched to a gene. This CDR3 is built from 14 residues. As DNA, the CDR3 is TGTGCCAGCTCACCAGGGACAGCCTACAATGAGCAGTTCTTC. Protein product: CASSPGTAYNEQFF.

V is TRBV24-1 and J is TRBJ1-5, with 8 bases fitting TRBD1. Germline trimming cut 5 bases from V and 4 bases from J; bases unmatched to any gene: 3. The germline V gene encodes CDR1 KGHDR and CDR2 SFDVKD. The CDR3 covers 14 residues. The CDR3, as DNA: TGTGCCACCAGTGGGACAGGGTCGAATCAGCCCCAGCATTTT. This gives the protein CATSGTGSNQPQHF.

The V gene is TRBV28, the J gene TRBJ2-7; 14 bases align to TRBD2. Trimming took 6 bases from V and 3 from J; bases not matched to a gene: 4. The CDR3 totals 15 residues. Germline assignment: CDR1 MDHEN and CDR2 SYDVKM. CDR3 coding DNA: TGTGCCAGCAGAGGGGGACTAGCGGGAGTCTACGAGCAGTACTTC. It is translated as CASRGGLAGVYEQYF.

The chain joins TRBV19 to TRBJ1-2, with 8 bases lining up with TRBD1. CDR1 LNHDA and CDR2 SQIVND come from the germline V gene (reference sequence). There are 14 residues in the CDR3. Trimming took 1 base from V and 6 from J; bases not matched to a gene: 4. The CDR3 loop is CASSIGQGADGYTF. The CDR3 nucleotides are TGTGCCAGTAGTATAGGCCAGGGGGCGGATGGCTACACCTTC.

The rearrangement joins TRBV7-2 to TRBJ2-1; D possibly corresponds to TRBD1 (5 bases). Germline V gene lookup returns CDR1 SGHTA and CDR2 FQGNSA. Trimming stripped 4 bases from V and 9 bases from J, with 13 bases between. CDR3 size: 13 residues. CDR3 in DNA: TGTGCCAGCAGCTCTCAGGGCAATCTTGAGCAGTTCTTC. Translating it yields CASSSQGNLEQFF.

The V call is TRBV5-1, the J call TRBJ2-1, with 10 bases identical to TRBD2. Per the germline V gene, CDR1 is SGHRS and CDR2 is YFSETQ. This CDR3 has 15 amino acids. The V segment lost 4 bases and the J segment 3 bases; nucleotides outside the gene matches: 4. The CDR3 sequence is CASSPQREGYNEQFF. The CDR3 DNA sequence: TGCGCCAGCAGCCCCCAGCGGGAGGGCTACAATGAGCAGTTCTTC.

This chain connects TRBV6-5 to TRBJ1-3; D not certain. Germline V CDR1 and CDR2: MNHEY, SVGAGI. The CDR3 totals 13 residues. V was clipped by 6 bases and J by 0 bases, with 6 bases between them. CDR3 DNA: TGTGCCAGCAGCCGCTACTCTGGAAACACCATATATTTT. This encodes CASSRYSGNTIYF.

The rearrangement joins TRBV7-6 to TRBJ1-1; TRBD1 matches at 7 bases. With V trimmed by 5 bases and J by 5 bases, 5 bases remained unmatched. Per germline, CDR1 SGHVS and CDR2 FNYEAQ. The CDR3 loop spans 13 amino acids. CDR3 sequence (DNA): TGTGCCAGCAGCGGCGGGACAGTTACTGAAGCTTTCTTT. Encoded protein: CASSGGTVTEAFF.

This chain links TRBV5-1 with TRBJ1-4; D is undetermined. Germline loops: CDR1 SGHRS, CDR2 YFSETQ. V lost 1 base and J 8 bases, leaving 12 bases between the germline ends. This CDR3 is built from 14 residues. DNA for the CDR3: TGCGCCAGCAGCTTGTTGGAGGGCGGAGAAAAACTGTTTTTT. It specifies CASSLLEGGEKLFF.

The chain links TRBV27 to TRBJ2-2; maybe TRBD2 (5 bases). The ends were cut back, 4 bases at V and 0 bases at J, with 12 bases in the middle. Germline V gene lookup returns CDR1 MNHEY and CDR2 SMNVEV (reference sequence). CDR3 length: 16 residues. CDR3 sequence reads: CASSSASTSNTGELFF. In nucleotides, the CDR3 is TGTGCCAGCAGTTCCGCTAGCACCTCGAACACCGGGGAGCTGTTTTTT.